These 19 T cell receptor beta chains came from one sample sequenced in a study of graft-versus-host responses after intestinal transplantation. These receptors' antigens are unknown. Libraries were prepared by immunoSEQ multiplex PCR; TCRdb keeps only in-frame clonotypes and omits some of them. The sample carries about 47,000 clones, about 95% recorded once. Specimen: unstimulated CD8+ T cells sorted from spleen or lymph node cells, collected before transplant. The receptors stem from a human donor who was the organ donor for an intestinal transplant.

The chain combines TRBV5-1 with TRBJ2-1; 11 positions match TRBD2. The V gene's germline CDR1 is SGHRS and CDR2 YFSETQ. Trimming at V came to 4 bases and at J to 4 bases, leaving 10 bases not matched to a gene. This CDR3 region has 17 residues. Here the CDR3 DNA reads TGCGCCAGCAGCCTGACATCTAGCGGGGGGCGGTACAATGAGCAGTTCTTC. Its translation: CASSLTSSGGRYNEQFF.

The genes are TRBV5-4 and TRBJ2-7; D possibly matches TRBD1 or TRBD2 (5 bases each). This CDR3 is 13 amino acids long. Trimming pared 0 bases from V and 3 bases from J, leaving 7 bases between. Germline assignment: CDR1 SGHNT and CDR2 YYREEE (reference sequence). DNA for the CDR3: TGTGCCAGCAGCTTGGGGGGGATCTACGAGCAGTACTTC. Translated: CASSLGGIYEQYF.

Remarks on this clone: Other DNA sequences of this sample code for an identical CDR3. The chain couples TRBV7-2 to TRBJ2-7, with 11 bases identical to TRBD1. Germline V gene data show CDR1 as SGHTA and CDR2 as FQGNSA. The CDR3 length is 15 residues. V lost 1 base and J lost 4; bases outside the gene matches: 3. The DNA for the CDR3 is TGTGCCAGCAGCTTAGAGGGACAGGGGGTTTACGAGCAGTACTTC. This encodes CASSLEGQGVYEQYF. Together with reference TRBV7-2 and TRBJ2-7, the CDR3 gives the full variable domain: GAGVSQSPSNKVTEKGKDVELRCDPISGHTALYWYRQSLGQGLEFLIYFQGNSAPDKSGLPSDRFSAERTGGSVSTLTIQRTQQEDSAVYLCASSLEGQGVYEQYFGPGTRLTVT.

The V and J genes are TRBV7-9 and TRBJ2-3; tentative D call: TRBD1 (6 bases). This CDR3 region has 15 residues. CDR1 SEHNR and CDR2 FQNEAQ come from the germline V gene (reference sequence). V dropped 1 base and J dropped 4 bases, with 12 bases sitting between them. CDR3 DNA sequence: TGTGCCAGCAGCTTAGTCATGTCAGGGGCAGATACGCAGTATTTT. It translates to CASSLVMSGADTQYF.

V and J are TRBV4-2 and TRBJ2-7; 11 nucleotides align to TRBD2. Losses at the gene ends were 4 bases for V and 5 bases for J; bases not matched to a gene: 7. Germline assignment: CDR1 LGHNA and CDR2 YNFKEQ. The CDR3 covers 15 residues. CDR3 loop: CASSPLSGGADEQYF. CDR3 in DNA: TGTGCCAGCAGCCCACTTAGCGGGGGGGCGGACGAGCAGTACTTC.

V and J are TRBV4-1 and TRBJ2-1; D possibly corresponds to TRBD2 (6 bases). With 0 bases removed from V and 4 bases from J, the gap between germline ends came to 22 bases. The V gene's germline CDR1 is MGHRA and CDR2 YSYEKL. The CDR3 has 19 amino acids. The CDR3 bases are TGCGCCAGCAGCCAAGATGTTTCCGGCGGGGTCACCCCGTACAATGAGCAGTTCTTC. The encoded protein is CASSQDVSGGVTPYNEQFF.

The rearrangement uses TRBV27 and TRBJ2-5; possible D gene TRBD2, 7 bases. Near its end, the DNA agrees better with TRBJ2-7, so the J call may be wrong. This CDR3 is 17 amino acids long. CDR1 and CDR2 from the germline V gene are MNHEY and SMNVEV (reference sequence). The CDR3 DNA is TGTGCCAGCACATCCCTAATGTCGGGGGGCGCTTACGACGAGCAGTACTTC. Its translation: CASTSLMSGGAYDEQYF.

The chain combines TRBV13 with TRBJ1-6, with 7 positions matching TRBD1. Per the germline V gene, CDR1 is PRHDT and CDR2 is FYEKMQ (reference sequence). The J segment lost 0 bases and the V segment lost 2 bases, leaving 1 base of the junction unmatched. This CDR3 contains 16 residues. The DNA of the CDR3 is TGTGCCAGCAGCTTATGGACAGGCTCCTATAATTCACCCCTCCACTTT. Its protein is CASSLWTGSYNSPLHF. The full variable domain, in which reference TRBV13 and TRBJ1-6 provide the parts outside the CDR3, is AAGVIQSPRHLIKEKRETATLKCYPIPRHDTVYWYQQGPGQDPQFLISFYEKMQSDKGSIPDRFSAQQFSDYHSELNMSSLELGDSALYFCASSLWTGSYNSPLHFGNGTRLTVT.

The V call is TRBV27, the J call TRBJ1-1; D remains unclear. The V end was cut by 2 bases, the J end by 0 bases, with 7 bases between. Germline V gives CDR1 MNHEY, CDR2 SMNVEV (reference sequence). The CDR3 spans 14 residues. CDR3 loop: CASSLAAVNTEAFF. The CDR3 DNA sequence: TGTGCCAGCAGTTTAGCCGCAGTGAACACTGAAGCTTTCTTT.

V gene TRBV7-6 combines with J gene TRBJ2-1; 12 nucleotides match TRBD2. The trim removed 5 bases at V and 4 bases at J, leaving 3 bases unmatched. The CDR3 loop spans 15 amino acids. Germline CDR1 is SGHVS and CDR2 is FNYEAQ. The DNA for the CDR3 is TGTGCCAGCAGCCGACTAGCGGGGGAGTACAATGAGCAGTTCTTC. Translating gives CASSRLAGEYNEQFF.

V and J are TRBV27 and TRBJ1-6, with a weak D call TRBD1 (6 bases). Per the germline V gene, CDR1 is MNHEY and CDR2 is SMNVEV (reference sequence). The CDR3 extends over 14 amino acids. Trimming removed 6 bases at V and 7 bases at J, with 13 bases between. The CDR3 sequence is CASSQGTSNSPLHF. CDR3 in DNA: TGTGCCAGCAGCCAGGGGACCTCAAATTCACCCCTCCACTTT.

CDR3 loop: CAWRVQGRDTEAFF. DNA of the CDR3: TGTGCCTGGAGAGTACAGGGAAGGGACACTGAAGCTTTCTTT. The V call is TRBV30, the J call TRBJ1-1; D possibly corresponds to TRBD1 (6 bases). Germline V gives CDR1 GTSNPN, CDR2 SVGIG (reference sequence). CDR3 length equals 14 residues. V dropped 3 bases and J dropped 3 bases, with 14 bases sitting between them.

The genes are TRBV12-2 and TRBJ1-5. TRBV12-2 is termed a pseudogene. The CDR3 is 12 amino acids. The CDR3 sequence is CASIGLAGPQHF. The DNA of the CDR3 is TGTGCAAGTATAGGGCTTGCGGGGCCCCAGCATTTT.

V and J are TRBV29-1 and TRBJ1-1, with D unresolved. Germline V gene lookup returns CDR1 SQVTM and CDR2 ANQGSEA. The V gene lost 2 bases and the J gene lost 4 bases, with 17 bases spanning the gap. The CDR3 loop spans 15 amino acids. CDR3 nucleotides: TGCAGCGTTGAATTTTGGATAGGAATTTCCACTGAAGCTTTCTTT. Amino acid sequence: CSVEFWIGISTEAFF.

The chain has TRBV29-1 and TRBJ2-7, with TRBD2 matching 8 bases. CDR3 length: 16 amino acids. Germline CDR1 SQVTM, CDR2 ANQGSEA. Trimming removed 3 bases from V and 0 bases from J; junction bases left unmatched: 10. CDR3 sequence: CSVESRTSQSSYEQYF. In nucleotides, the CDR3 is TGCAGCGTTGAGTCCCGGACTAGCCAAAGCTCCTACGAGCAGTACTTC.

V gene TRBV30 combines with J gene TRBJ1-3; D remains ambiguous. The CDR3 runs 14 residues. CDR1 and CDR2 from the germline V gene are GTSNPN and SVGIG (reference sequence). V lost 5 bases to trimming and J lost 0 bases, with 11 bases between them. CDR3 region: CAWLDENSGNTIYF. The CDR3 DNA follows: TGTGCCTGGCTGGATGAGAACTCTGGAAACACCATATATTTT.

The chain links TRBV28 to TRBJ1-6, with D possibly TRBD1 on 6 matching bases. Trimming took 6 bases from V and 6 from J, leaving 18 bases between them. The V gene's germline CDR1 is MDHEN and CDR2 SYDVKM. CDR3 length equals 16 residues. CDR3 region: CASSLIQGYSNSPLHF. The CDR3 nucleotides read TGTGCCAGCAGCCTAATACAGGGCTACTCTAATTCACCCCTCCACTTT.

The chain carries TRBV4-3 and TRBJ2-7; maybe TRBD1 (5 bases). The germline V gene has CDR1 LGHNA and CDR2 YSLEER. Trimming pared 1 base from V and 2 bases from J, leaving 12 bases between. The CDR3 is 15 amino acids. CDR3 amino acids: CASSQVPTAPYEQYF. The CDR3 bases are TGCGCCAGCAGCCAAGTCCCGACAGCCCCCTACGAGCAGTACTTC.

The CDR3 spells CASRGQGFSNQPQHF. The CDR3 coding sequence is TGTGCCAGCAGGGGACAGGGATTCAGCAATCAGCCCCAGCATTTT. The rearrangement uses TRBV2 and TRBJ1-5; 9 positions match TRBD1. Germline V gene lookup returns CDR1 SNHLY and CDR2 FYNNEI. V dropped 6 bases and J dropped 1; count of bases not matched to a gene: 4. The CDR3 has 15 residues.